The next 27 T cell receptor beta chains were all read from a single sample in a study of CD8+CD57+ T cells in acquired aplastic anemia. Sequencing was done on patients that had shown CD8+CD57+ cell expansion by flow cytometry. Genomic DNA templated the TCR beta VDJ and CDR3 profiling. TCRdb analysed the reads with MiXCR anew, one entry per CDR3 protein. The repertoire holds approximately 300,000 distinct CDR3 sequences, with approximately 60% as singletons. Sequenced material: sorted CD4+, CD8+, or CD8+CD57+ T cells (not recorded which) from PBMCs. Receptors were obtained from a human donor with aplastic anemia.

The chain joins TRBV15 to TRBJ2-3; 9 nucleotides align to TRBD1. The CDR3 length is 15 residues. From germline, CDR1 is LNHNV and CDR2 YYDKDF (reference sequence). The V gene end was trimmed by 5 bases and the J gene end by 3 bases; junction bases not matched to a gene: 6. The CDR3 sequence: CATSPRDRVTDTQYF. CDR3 DNA sequence: TGTGCCACCAGCCCTCGGGACAGGGTGACAGATACGCAGTATTTT.

With respect to this clonotype: Sequence at one end of the junction differs from germline and may be a read error. The J gene is TRBJ2-1, the V gene TRBV7-9; D is ambiguous. Germline V gene lookup returns CDR1 SEHNR and CDR2 FQNEAQ (reference sequence). The CDR3 has 15 amino acids. The CDR3 sequence: CASSFQASSYNEQLF. CDR3 nucleotide sequence: TGTGCCAGCAGCTTTCAGGCCAGCTCCTACAATGAGCAGCTCTTC.

This clonotype was picked up many times. The chain links TRBV11-2 to TRBJ2-1, with 8 positions matching TRBD2. Germline-derived CDR1 and CDR2 are SGHAT and FQNNGV. This CDR3 is built from 18 residues. After removal of 5 bases from V and 3 bases from J, the junction contained 15 bases not matched to a gene. CDR3 sequence (DNA): TGTGCCAGCAGCCCCTACCCCATCCGGGAGGGCCTCTACAATGAGCAGTTCTTC. Translation: CASSPYPIREGLYNEQFF.

This clonotype showed up just once. V gene TRBV5-4 combines with J gene TRBJ1-6, with D perhaps TRBD1 (5 bases). CDR3 length: 16 amino acids. V was trimmed by 0 bases and J by 9 bases, leaving 16 bases between them. Germline assignment: CDR1 SGHNT and CDR2 YYREEE (reference sequence). The CDR3 nucleotides read TGTGCCAGCAGCTTGGGGAGGTCGGGGGGTCTTTCACCCCTCCACTTT. It encodes CASSLGRSGGLSPLHF.

J is TRBJ2-7 and V is TRBV19, with 9 bases lining up with TRBD1. This CDR3 is 15 amino acids long. In germline, CDR1 is LNHDA, CDR2 SQIVND (reference sequence). Unmatched junction bases numbered 5, after V lost 5 bases and J lost 0 bases. The CDR3 region is CASSQGQGHSYEQYF. CDR3 nucleotides: TGTGCCAGTAGTCAAGGACAGGGGCACTCCTACGAGCAGTACTTC.

The chain joins TRBV29-1 to TRBJ1-2; the match to TRBD1 covers 9 bases. Germline V CDR1 and CDR2: SQVTM, ANQGSEA. V lost 7 bases to trimming and J lost 4 bases; unmatched junction nucleotides: 19. The length of the CDR3 is 17 residues. CDR3 protein: CSAEEGQGSWLSYGYTF. In DNA, the CDR3 is TGCAGCGCCGAGGAGGGACAGGGAAGCTGGCTTTCCTATGGCTACACCTTC.

Of note for this clonotype: One base away lies a much larger clone, so this may be a sequencing read error. The chain carries TRBV3-1 and TRBJ2-7; 12 nucleotides align to TRBD1. Trimming removed 6 bases from V and 4 bases from J; junction bases left unmatched: 4. CDR3 length: 14 amino acids. CDR1 and CDR2 from the germline V gene are LGHDT and YNNKEL (reference sequence). The CDR3 DNA follows: TGTGCCAGCAGGGGGACAGGGGGCACTTACGAGCAGTACTTC. Protein sequence: CASRGTGGTYEQYF.

There are many counts of this clonotype. This sequence joins TRBV6-6 and TRBJ1-5; TRBD1 is a possible D gene (6 bases). The germline V gene has CDR1 MNHNY and CDR2 SVGAGI (reference sequence). CDR3 length: 17 residues. The V end was cut by 5 bases, the J end by 0 bases, with 17 bases between. In DNA, the CDR3 is TGTGCCAGCAGTCCCAGGAGGGGGGTCGATAGCAATCAGCCCCAGCATTTT. The encoded protein is CASSPRRGVDSNQPQHF.

The gene calls are TRBV6-5 and TRBJ2-7; the D gene is possibly TRBD1 (7 bases). Between the trimmed V and J ends, which lost 6 bases and 6 bases, there was a span of 18 bases. The CDR3 runs 14 residues. The germline V gene encodes CDR1 MNHEY and CDR2 SVGAGI. The CDR3 loop is CASSQGGQMGEQYF. CDR3 nucleotide sequence: TGTGCCAGCAGCCAGGGGGGCCAGATGGGCGAGCAGTACTTC.

The J gene is TRBJ2-2, the V gene TRBV4-2; D remains ambiguous. This CDR3 region has 13 residues. Germline V gene sequence: CDR1 LGHNA, CDR2 YNFKEQ. V lost 0 bases, J lost 7 bases, and 6 bases lay in between. CDR3 sequence: CASSQEIVGELFF. The CDR3 bases are TGTGCCAGCAGCCAAGAGATTGTCGGGGAGCTGTTTTTT.

There are many counts of this clonotype. V usage is TRBV18 and J usage is TRBJ2-3; 7 bases are a match to TRBD1. The germline gives CDR1 KGHSH, CDR2 LQKENI. With V trimmed by 6 bases and J by 2 bases, 8 bases remained unmatched. The CDR3 extends over 15 amino acids. In DNA, the CDR3 is TGTGCCAGCTCTTCGTCCGGGACAGACACAGATACGCAGTATTTT. Translation gives CASSSSGTDTDTQYF.

There are many counts of this clonotype. The genes are TRBV5-8 and TRBJ2-7; 11 bases are shared with TRBD1. V shed 0 bases and J 4 bases; nucleotides not matched to a gene: 9. The germline gives CDR1 SGHTS, CDR2 YDEGEE. This CDR3 is built from 17 residues. The CDR3 DNA sequence: TGTGCCAGCAGCTTGGCTCGGTATGGACAGGGGGCATACGAGCAGTACTTC. As protein: CASSLARYGQGAYEQYF.

To note about this clonotype: Compared with germline, one end of the junction differs, possibly owing to a read error. The chain couples TRBV20-1 to TRBJ2-5; weak D call: TRBD2 (5 bases). The CDR3 spans 13 residues. Germline assignment: CDR1 DFQATT and CDR2 SNEGSKA (reference sequence). CDR3 bases: TGCAGTGCTGGGCCGGGAACTAAAGAGACTCAGTACTTC. Its translation: CSAGPGTKETQYF.

This clonotype turned up a few times. The V gene is TRBV2, the J gene TRBJ1-4, with 7 bases fitting TRBD1. The V and J ends lost 1 base and 5 bases, in that order; junction bases with no gene match: 4. Germline values: CDR1 SNHLY, CDR2 FYNNEI. The CDR3 is made up of 15 amino acids. CDR3 nucleotides: TGTGCCAGCAGTGAAGGTGGGACAGTGAATGAAAAACTGTTTTTT. This codes for CASSEGGTVNEKLFF.

The V and J genes are TRBV7-9 and TRBJ2-1, with 7 bases lining up with TRBD2. Looked up from germline, CDR1 is SEHNR and CDR2 is FQNEAQ (reference sequence). The CDR3 runs to 13 residues. Trimming removed 5 bases from V and 7 bases from J; junction bases left unmatched: 5. Here the CDR3 DNA reads TGTGCCAGCAGCCTCCTAGCGGAGAATGAGCAGTTCTTC. Protein: CASSLLAENEQFF.

In its sample, this clonotype was seen many times. This chain links TRBV6-5 with TRBJ1-6, with D unresolved. The length of the CDR3 is 15 residues. Trimming shortened V by 7 bases and J by 5 bases, and 15 bases separated the two germline ends. Germline V gene data show CDR1 as MNHEY and CDR2 as SVGAGI. CDR3: CASTFRDRDNSPLHF. Written as DNA, the CDR3 is TGTGCCAGCACCTTCCGGGATCGAGATAATTCACCCCTCCACTTT.

V is TRBV9 and J is TRBJ2-2, with unresolved D. V was shortened by 4 bases and J by 7 bases, with 8 bases between the two germline ends. The CDR3 contains 12 residues. Germline V gene sequence: CDR1 SGDLS, CDR2 YYNGEE. The CDR3 sequence is CASSPYSGELFF. The CDR3 DNA reads TGTGCCAGCAGCCCATACAGCGGGGAGCTGTTTTTT.

The CDR3 coding sequence is TGTGCCAGCAGTGTTGAATCGTTTCAAGAGACCCAGTACTTC. Translating gives CASSVESFQETQYF. The chain has TRBV2 and TRBJ2-5; D gene ambiguous. The ends were cut back, 4 bases at V and 2 bases at J, with 11 bases in the middle. The germline gives CDR1 SNHLY, CDR2 FYNNEI. The CDR3 is 14 residues long.

Only a few counts were recorded for this clonotype. J is TRBJ2-5 and V is TRBV7-2; no definite D call. CDR3 length: 13 amino acids. V dropped 1 base and J dropped 3 bases, with 6 bases sitting between them. Germline CDR1 SGHTA, CDR2 FQGNSA. The CDR3 here is CASSLVVEETQYF. The CDR3 nucleotides are TGTGCCAGCAGCTTAGTAGTGGAAGAGACCCAGTACTTC. Looking up the rest from reference TRBV7-2 and TRBJ2-5 gives the full variable domain: GAGVSQSPSNKVTEKGKDVELRCDPISGHTALYWYRQSLGQGLEFLIYFQGNSAPDKSGLPSDRFSAERTGGSVSTLTIQRTQQEDSAVYLCASSLVVEETQYFGPGTRLLVL.

This clonotype turned up a few times. The rearrangement joins TRBV11-2 to TRBJ1-2; TRBD1 matches 7 bases. With V trimmed by 5 bases and J by 2 bases, 5 bases remained unmatched. The CDR3 spans 14 residues. Germline V lookup: CDR1 SGHAT, CDR2 FQNNGV. The CDR3 spells CASSGWDSNYGYTF. The CDR3 DNA is TGTGCCAGCAGCGGGTGGGACAGCAACTATGGCTACACCTTC.

This clonotype occurred a few times. V gene TRBV15 combines with J gene TRBJ2-7, with D tentatively TRBD1 (5 bases). V was shortened by 0 bases and J by 6 bases, with 9 bases between the two germline ends. CDR1 and CDR2 (germline): LNHNV, YYDKDF (reference sequence). This CDR3 contains 13 residues. The CDR3 DNA follows: TGTGCCACCAGCAGAGATCGGCAGGGCGAGCAGTACTTC. It translates to CATSRDRQGEQYF. Supplemented by reference TRBV15 and TRBJ2-7, the full variable domain reads DAMVIQNPRYQVTQFGKPVTLSCSQTLNHNVMYWYQQKSSQAPKLLFHYYDKDFNNEADTPDNFQSRRPNTSFCFLDIRSPGLGDTAMYLCATSRDRQGEQYFGPGTRLTVT.

This clonotype occurred many times. The chain carries TRBV6-5 and TRBJ2-7; unclear D gene. Germline CDR1 is MNHEY and CDR2 is SVGAGI. V gave up 4 bases and J gave up 6 bases, with 16 bases separating them. CDR3 size: 14 residues. The CDR3 protein is CASSLGRIFSEQYF. DNA of the CDR3: TGTGCCAGCAGTTTAGGACGGATTTTCTCCGAGCAGTACTTC.

This clonotype was counted many times. The J gene is TRBJ1-2, the V gene TRBV3-1, with D unresolved. With 5 bases removed from V and 5 bases from J, the gap between germline ends came to 18 bases. The germline CDR1 and CDR2 sequences are LGHDT and YNNKEL (reference sequence). CDR3 size: 15 residues. In DNA form, the CDR3 reads TGTGCCAGCAGCTTCGACGGAGCCAACAAGTATGGCTACACCTTC. It translates to CASSFDGANKYGYTF.

This clonotype has ten or more counts. The V call is TRBV9, the J call TRBJ2-1; the match to TRBD2 covers 8 bases. The CDR3 loop spans 16 amino acids. Germline V gene lookup returns CDR1 SGDLS and CDR2 YYNGEE. The ends lost 0 bases at V and 0 bases at J; junction bases unmatched: 2. CDR3 protein: CASSVGTSSSYNEQFF. The CDR3 DNA sequence: TGTGCCAGCAGCGTAGGGACTAGCAGCTCCTACAATGAGCAGTTCTTC. The full variable domain, its missing parts supplied by reference TRBV9 and TRBJ2-1, is DSGVTQTPKHLITATGQRVTLRCSPRSGDLSVYWYQQSLDQGLQFLIQYYNGEERAKGNILERFSAQQFPDLHSELNLSSLELGDSALYFCASSVGTSSSYNEQFFGPGTRLTVL.

The V and J genes are TRBV29-1 and TRBJ2-2; 8 bases fit TRBD1. The J call may be wrong; the DNA end is better matched by TRBJ1-1. From germline, CDR1 is SQVTM and CDR2 ANQGSEA. The CDR3 sequence is 13 residues long. CDR3 region: CSVIQGADTEAFF. In DNA, the CDR3 is TGCAGCGTTATTCAGGGGGCGGACACTGAAGCTTTCTTT.

This clonotype appeared many times. The chain recombines TRBV7-9 with TRBJ2-7; D is unresolved. This CDR3 contains 14 residues. Germline loops: CDR1 SEHNR, CDR2 FQNEAQ (reference sequence). Trimming removed 1 base at V and 4 bases at J, with 11 bases between. The CDR3 loop reads CASSLDNTAYEQYF. The DNA for the CDR3 is TGTGCCAGCAGCTTAGACAATACAGCTTACGAGCAGTACTTC.

The rearrangement links TRBV7-3 to TRBJ2-7; TRBD1 matches at 9 bases. The germline V gene encodes CDR1 SGHTA and CDR2 FQGTGA. V was clipped by 0 bases and J by 3 bases; unmatched bases: 3. The CDR3 sequence is 15 residues long. The CDR3 coding sequence is TGTGCCAGCAGCTTAACCGGGACAGGGAACTACGAGCAGTACTTC. Its protein is CASSLTGTGNYEQYF. The full variable domain, rest sourced from reference TRBV7-3 and TRBJ2-7, is GAGVSQTPSNKVTEKGKYVELRCDPISGHTALYWYRQSLGQGPEFLIYFQGTGAADDSGLPNDRFFAVRPEGSVSTLKIQRTERGDSAVYLCASSLTGTGNYEQYFGPGTRLTVT.